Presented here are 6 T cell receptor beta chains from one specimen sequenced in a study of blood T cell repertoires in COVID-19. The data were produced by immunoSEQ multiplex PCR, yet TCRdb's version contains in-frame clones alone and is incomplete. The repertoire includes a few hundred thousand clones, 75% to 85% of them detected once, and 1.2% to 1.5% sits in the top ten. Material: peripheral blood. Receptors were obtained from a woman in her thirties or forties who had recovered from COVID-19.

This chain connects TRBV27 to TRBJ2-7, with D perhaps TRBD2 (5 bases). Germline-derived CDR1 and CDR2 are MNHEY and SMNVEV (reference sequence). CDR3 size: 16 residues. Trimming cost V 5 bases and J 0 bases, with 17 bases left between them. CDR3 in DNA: TGTGCCAGCAGTCGAAAATCGACGGGGAACTCCTACGAGCAGTACTTC. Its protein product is CASSRKSTGNSYEQYF.

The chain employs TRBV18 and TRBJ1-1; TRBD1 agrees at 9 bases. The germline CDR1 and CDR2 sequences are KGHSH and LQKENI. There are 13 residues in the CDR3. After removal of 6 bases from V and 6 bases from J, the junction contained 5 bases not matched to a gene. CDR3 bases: TGTGCCAGCTCCATTACAGGGGGCGCTGAAGCTTTCTTT. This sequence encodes CASSITGGAEAFF.

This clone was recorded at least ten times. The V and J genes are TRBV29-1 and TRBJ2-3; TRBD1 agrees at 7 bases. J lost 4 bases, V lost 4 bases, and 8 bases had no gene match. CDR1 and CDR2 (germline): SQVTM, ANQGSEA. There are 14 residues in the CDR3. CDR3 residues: CSVGGTGVADTQYF. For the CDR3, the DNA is TGCAGCGTTGGAGGCACAGGGGTCGCAGATACGCAGTATTTT.

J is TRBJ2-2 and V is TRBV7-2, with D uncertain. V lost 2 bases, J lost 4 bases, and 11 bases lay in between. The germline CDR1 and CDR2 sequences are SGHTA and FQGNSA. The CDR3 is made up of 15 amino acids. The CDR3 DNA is TGTGCCAGCAGCTTACTTCTAGTCGTCACCGGGGAGCTGTTTTTT. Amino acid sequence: CASSLLLVVTGELFF. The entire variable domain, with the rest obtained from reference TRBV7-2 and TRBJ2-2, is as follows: GAGVSQSPSNKVTEKGKDVELRCDPISGHTALYWYRQSLGQGLEFLIYFQGNSAPDKSGLPSDRFSAERTGGSVSTLTIQRTQQEDSAVYLCASSLLLVVTGELFFGEGSRLTVL.

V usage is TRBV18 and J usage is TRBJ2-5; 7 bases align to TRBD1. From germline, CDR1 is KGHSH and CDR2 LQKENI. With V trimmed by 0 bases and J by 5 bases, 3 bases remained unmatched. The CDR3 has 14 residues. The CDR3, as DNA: TGTGCCAGCTCACCACCGGGACAGTGGGAGACCCAGTACTTC. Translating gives CASSPPGQWETQYF.

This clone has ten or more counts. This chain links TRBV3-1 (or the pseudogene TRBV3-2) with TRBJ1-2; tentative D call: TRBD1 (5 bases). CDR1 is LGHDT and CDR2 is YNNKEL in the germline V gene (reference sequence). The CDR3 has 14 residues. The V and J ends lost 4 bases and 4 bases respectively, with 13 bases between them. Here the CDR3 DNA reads TGTGCCAGCAGCCTCTCAGGGCCTTTCTATGGCTACACCTTC. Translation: CASSLSGPFYGYTF.